This T cell receptor (beta chain) stems from a study of Tregs in tolerant kidney transplant recipients. This CDR3 spans 17 amino acids. Generated by immunoSEQ multiplex PCR, the TCRdb table keeps only in-frame clones and is missing some. The repertoire holds approximately 82,000 clones, with 90% to 95% as singletons. The nonmyeloablative bone marrow transplants came from related graft donors, with transient mixed chimerism. This sequence was found in a human patient who received a combined kidney and bone marrow transplant. Some T cells may possibly be graft donor cells. This sequence joins TRBV21-1 and TRBJ1-2; TRBD1, the table's D call, lacks a check against the DNA. TRBV21-1 is a pseudogene segment. Sequencing used CD4+ T cells from blood (PBMCs), obtained 12 months after the transplant. This chain's CDR3 is CASTFTGTGNVNYGYTF. Written as DNA, the CDR3 is TGTGCCAGCACCTTTACCGGGACAGGGAATGTTAACTATGGCTACACCTTC.